This TCR beta chain was recovered during a study of cytomegalovirus exposure and HLA in healthy donors. Overall study results and limits: Most likely, a cluster of highly shared sequence variants arose as a sequencing artifact.

This clone was seen a single time. Antigen specificity is unknown. Germline V gene lookup returns CDR1 LNHDA and CDR2 SQIVND (reference sequence). Between the trimmed V and J ends, which lost 3 bases and 1 base, there was a span of 6 bases. This CDR3 contains 13 residues. Use of 60 Vbeta and 13 Jbeta primers characterized the PCR. In the authors' methods: A later analysis counted about 80 million unique TCR beta chains, about 10 million shared. Only in-frame clones appear in the TCRdb table, and some are missing; sequencing was by immunoSEQ multiplex PCR. That table supplies the V and J calls and clone size; D and trimming were determined from the DNA. The table includes about 45,000 clones, around 87% detected once.

The J gene is TRBJ1-1, the V gene TRBV19, with D hard to call. Sequenced material: PBMCs. The clonotype originates from a woman aged 35 to 49 in good health and CMV-seropositive. The CDR3 DNA is TGTGCCAGTAGTATGAACAGGAACACTGAAGCTTTCTTT. This gives the protein CASSMNRNTEAFF.